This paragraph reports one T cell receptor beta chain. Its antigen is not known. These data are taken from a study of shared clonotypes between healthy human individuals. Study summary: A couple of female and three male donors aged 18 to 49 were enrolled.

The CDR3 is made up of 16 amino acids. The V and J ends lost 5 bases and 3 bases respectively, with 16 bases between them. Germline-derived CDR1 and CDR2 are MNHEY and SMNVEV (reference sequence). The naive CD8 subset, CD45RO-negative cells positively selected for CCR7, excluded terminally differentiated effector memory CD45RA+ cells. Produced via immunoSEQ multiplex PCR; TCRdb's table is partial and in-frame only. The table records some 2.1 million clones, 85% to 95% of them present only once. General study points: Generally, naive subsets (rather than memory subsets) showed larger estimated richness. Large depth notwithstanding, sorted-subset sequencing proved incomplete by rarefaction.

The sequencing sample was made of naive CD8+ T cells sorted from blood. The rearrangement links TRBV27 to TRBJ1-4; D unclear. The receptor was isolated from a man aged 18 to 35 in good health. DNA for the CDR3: TGTGCCAGCAGTCCCCCGCCCGGTCGGTCTAATGAAAAACTGTTTTTT. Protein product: CASSPPPGRSNEKLFF.